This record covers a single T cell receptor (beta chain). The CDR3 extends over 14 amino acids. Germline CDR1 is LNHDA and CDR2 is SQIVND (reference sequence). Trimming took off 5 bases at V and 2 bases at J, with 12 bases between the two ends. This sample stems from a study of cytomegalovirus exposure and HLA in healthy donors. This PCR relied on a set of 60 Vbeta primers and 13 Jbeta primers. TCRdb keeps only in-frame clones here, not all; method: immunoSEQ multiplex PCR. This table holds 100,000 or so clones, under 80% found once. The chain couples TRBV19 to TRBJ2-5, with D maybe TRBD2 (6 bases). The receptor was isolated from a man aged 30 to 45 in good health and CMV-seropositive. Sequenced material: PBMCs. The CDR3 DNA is TGTGCCAGTAGTGTCGGGAGAATTCAAGAGACCCAGTACTTC. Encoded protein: CASSVGRIQETQYF.